The next 27 T cell receptor beta chains were all read from a single sample in a study of blood T cell repertoires in COVID-19. The table came from immunoSEQ multiplex PCR; TCRdb's copy has only in-frame clones and leaves some out. Of approximately 110,000 clones in the sample, around 89% were seen once. Sequenced material: peripheral blood. Source of these receptors: a human donor in a cohort sampled during active COVID-19.

The rearrangement uses TRBV13 and TRBJ2-2; perhaps TRBD1 as D (6 bases). Germline-derived CDR1 and CDR2 are PRHDT and FYEKMQ (reference sequence). This CDR3 spans 15 amino acids. Deletions cut 0 bases from V and 1 base from J, with 6 bases between. The CDR3 bases are TGTGCCAGCAGCTTAGGCAGGGGGAACACCGGGGAGCTGTTTTTT. Its translation is CASSLGRGNTGELFF.

The chain joins TRBV11-3 to TRBJ2-3; D gene ambiguous. CDR1 SGHNT and CDR2 YENEEA come from the germline V gene. The length of the CDR3 is 12 residues. Deletions cut 2 bases from V and 5 bases from J, with 5 bases between. The CDR3 spells CASSLREDTQYF. In nucleotides, the CDR3 is TGTGCCAGCAGCTTACGCGAAGATACGCAGTATTTT. The whole variable domain, filled in from reference TRBV11-3 and TRBJ2-3, reads EAGVVQSPRYKIIEKKQPVAFWCNPISGHNTLYWYLQNLGQGPELLIRYENEEAVDDSQLPKDRFSAERLKGVDSTLKIQPAELGDSAVYLCASSLREDTQYFGPGTRLTVL.

Here the CDR3 reads CASSWSATNEKLFF. The CDR3 DNA reads as TGTGCCAGTAGTTGGAGCGCAACTAATGAAAAACTGTTTTTT. The chain recombines TRBV19 with TRBJ1-4; D gene ambiguous. This CDR3 is 14 amino acids long. Germline V lookup: CDR1 LNHDA, CDR2 SQIVND (reference sequence). V shed 5 bases and J shed 0 bases, with 7 bases lying between them.

The chain employs TRBV18 and TRBJ2-7, with 7 bases aligning to TRBD1. Germline CDR1 KGHSH, CDR2 LQKENI. The V gene end was trimmed by 2 bases and the J gene end by 9 bases; junction bases not matched to a gene: 13. The CDR3 length is 15 residues. The CDR3 DNA is TGTGCCAGCTCACCAGCGTCAGGGGGTAGCCCCGGGCAGTACTTC. Its protein is CASSPASGGSPGQYF.

This chain links TRBV11-3 with TRBJ2-3, with TRBD2 matching over 15 bases. Germline lookup yields CDR1 SGHNT and CDR2 YENEEA. The CDR3 contains 15 residues. The junction had 1 base not matched to a gene; V was cut back by 3 bases and J by 6 bases. CDR3 protein: CASSFGLAGGDTQYF. The CDR3 nucleotides read TGTGCCAGCAGCTTCGGACTAGCGGGAGGGGATACGCAGTATTTT. The full variable domain, rest sourced from reference TRBV11-3 and TRBJ2-3, is EAGVVQSPRYKIIEKKQPVAFWCNPISGHNTLYWYLQNLGQGPELLIRYENEEAVDDSQLPKDRFSAERLKGVDSTLKIQPAELGDSAVYLCASSFGLAGGDTQYFGPGTRLTVL.

The V call is TRBV27, the J call TRBJ2-7, with D possibly TRBD2 on 6 matching bases. Per the germline V gene, CDR1 is MNHEY and CDR2 is SMNVEV (reference sequence). This CDR3 is built from 12 residues. The ends were cut back, 2 bases at V and 7 bases at J, with 9 bases in the middle. CDR3 DNA sequence: TGTGCCAGCAGTTTAGGGGCGGGGGAGCAGTACTTC. The encoded protein is CASSLGAGEQYF.

This clone occurred once. V is TRBV24-1 and J is TRBJ2-5; 7 bases map to TRBD1. This CDR3 contains 16 residues. The germline gives CDR1 KGHDR, CDR2 SFDVKD. Unmatched junction bases numbered 9, after V lost 1 base and J lost 5 bases. In DNA, the CDR3 is TGTGCCACCAGTGATTTTGGCGAGGGGGCGGTTGAGACCCAGTACTTC. Protein product: CATSDFGEGAVETQYF.

The chain uses TRBV29-1 and TRBJ2-1, with no clear D. Trimming pared 8 bases from V and 6 bases from J, leaving 14 bases between. The CDR3 length is 12 residues. Germline loops: CDR1 SQVTM, CDR2 ANQGSEA. The CDR3 loop is CSFVLQTNEQFF. CDR3 nucleotides: TGCAGCTTCGTCCTACAGACCAATGAGCAGTTCTTC.

The V and J genes are TRBV28 and TRBJ2-4; D might be TRBD2 (6 bases). Trimming stripped 5 bases from V and 0 bases from J, with 17 bases between. CDR1 is MDHEN and CDR2 is SYDVKM in the germline V gene. The CDR3 length is 17 residues. CDR3 protein: CASSGLGLSIAKNIQYF. The DNA of the CDR3 is TGTGCCAGCAGTGGGTTGGGACTCTCCATAGCCAAAAACATTCAGTACTTC.

The chain links TRBV3-1 (or the pseudogene TRBV3-2) to TRBJ1-2, with D perhaps matching TRBD1 (5 bases). The length of the CDR3 is 16 residues. Germline V lookup: CDR1 LGHDT, CDR2 YNNKEL (reference sequence). V was shortened by 3 bases and J by 1 base, with 15 bases between the two germline ends. CDR3 sequence (DNA): TGTGCCAGCAGCCAGGATATCCAGACAGTTAACTATGGCTACACCTTC. Translating gives CASSQDIQTVNYGYTF.

This chain joins TRBV5-1 and TRBJ1-4, with D possibly being TRBD1 (6 bases). V shed 4 bases and J shed 8 bases, with 12 bases lying between them. The CDR3 covers 13 residues. Germline assignment: CDR1 SGHRS and CDR2 YFSETQ. In DNA form, the CDR3 reads TGCGCCAGCAGCCGGACAGCAGAAGAAAAACTGTTTTTT. It encodes CASSRTAEEKLFF. Complete variable domain (other parts from reference TRBV5-1 and TRBJ1-4): KAGVTQTPRYLIKTRGQQVTLSCSPISGHRSVSWYQQTPGQGLQFLFEYFSETQRNKGNFPGRFSGRQFSNSRSEMNVSTLELGDSALYLCASSRTAEEKLFFGSGTQLSVL.

This clone has more than one count but fewer than ten. In nucleotides, the CDR3 is TGTGCCAGCAGCTCAAGGGTAGGGGCCTTGTTTGGCTACACCTTC. Translating gives CASSSRVGALFGYTF. The V and J genes are TRBV14 and TRBJ1-2, with D possibly being TRBD1 (5 bases). Germline V CDR1 and CDR2: SGHDN, FVKESK. The V end was cut by 5 bases, the J end by 7 bases, with 20 bases between. The CDR3 is 15 amino acids.

V gene TRBV11-1 combines with J gene TRBJ1-1; a weak D match, TRBD1 (5 bases). Trimming took 7 bases from V and 7 from J, leaving 19 bases between them. Germline assignment: CDR1 SGHAT and CDR2 FQDESV (reference sequence). This CDR3 is built from 14 residues. The CDR3 nucleotides are TGTGCCAGCACCCCGCGGGAGGGGATGCGTGAAGCTTTCTTT. This encodes CASTPREGMREAFF.

The chain joins TRBV7-8 to TRBJ2-7, with 8 bases identical to TRBD1. Germline V lookup: CDR1 SGHVS, CDR2 FQNEAQ. This CDR3 is 13 amino acids long. The ends lost 6 bases at V and 7 bases at J; junction bases unmatched: 8. This CDR3 is CASSSDRVGEQYF. CDR3 bases: TGTGCCAGCAGTTCGGACAGGGTCGGGGAGCAGTACTTC. Filled out from reference TRBV7-8 and TRBJ2-7, the complete variable domain reads GAGVSQSPRYKVAKRGQDVALRCDPISGHVSLFWYQQALGQGPEFLTYFQNEAQLDKSGLPSDRFFAERPEGSVSTLKIQRTQQEDSAVYLCASSSDRVGEQYFGPGTRLTVT.

The chain employs TRBV18 and TRBJ2-7, with D maybe TRBD2 (7 bases). Per the germline V gene, CDR1 is KGHSH and CDR2 is LQKENI. The CDR3 consists of 15 residues. Trimming took off 4 bases at V and 1 base at J, with 14 bases between the two ends. The CDR3 reads CASSLDRLASYEQYF. In DNA form, the CDR3 reads TGTGCCAGCTCACTGGACAGACTAGCATCCTACGAGCAGTACTTC.

The V gene is TRBV5-4, the J gene TRBJ2-5; 9 bases align to TRBD1. V was pared by 5 bases and J by 4 bases, with 6 bases of the junction left unmatched. The CDR3 sequence is 14 residues long. Germline values: CDR1 SGHNT, CDR2 YYREEE (reference sequence). The CDR3 sequence is CASRPMTGGETQYF. The DNA of the CDR3 is TGTGCCAGCAGGCCTATGACAGGGGGAGAGACCCAGTACTTC.

V gene TRBV5-4 combines with J gene TRBJ2-3; 14 bases align to TRBD2. V gave up 4 bases and J gave up 3 bases; unmatched junction bases: 10. Germline V gene data show CDR1 as SGHNT and CDR2 as YYREEE (reference sequence). This CDR3 is 18 amino acids long. DNA for the CDR3: TGTGCCAGCAGCCGGGGACTAGCGGGAGAGTTGTCGACAGATACGCAGTATTTT. It encodes CASSRGLAGELSTDTQYF.

In this sample, this clone turned up a few times. The chain carries TRBV7-9 and TRBJ2-7, with 8 bases aligning to TRBD2. The CDR3 spans 15 residues. The V gene end was trimmed by 2 bases and the J gene end by 2 bases; junction bases not matched to a gene: 5. The germline CDR1 and CDR2 sequences are SEHNR and FQNEAQ (reference sequence). The CDR3 protein is CASSLRREDPYEQYF. CDR3 DNA sequence: TGTGCCAGCAGCTTAAGGCGGGAGGACCCCTACGAGCAGTACTTC.

The genes are TRBV19 and TRBJ2-3; TRBD1 might be the D (6 bases). Germline values: CDR1 LNHDA, CDR2 SQIVND (reference sequence). Trimming left V 6 bases short and J 5 bases short, with 36 bases between. This CDR3 is 21 amino acids long. CDR3 sequence reads: CASSTTVWDTRTGTSRDTQYF. The DNA for the CDR3 is TGTGCCAGTAGCACCACTGTGTGGGACACTCGGACCGGCACGAGTCGAGATACGCAGTATTTT.

On this clone itself: The junction departs from germline at one end; a sequencing error may be responsible. V and J are TRBV5-1 and TRBJ1-1, with 7 bases lining up with TRBD1. Germline CDR1 SGHRS, CDR2 YFSETQ. The CDR3 contains 14 residues. The CDR3 DNA sequence: TGCGCCAGCAGATTGGGACAGATGAACACTGAAGCTTTCTTT. Translated: CASRLGQMNTEAFF.

The genes are TRBV9 and TRBJ2-5; 11 positions match TRBD2. The CDR3 loop spans 15 amino acids. V lost 0 bases and J lost 5; bases outside the gene matches: 3. CDR1 is SGDLS and CDR2 is YYNGEE in the germline V gene. CDR3 DNA: TGTGCCAGCAGCGTAGGACTAGCGGGGACGGAGACCCAGTACTTC. Amino acid sequence: CASSVGLAGTETQYF.

The chain joins TRBV19 to TRBJ2-3; the D gene is possibly TRBD1 (6 bases). Looked up from germline, CDR1 is LNHDA and CDR2 is SQIVND (reference sequence). This CDR3 has 14 amino acids. V dropped 5 bases and J dropped 0 bases, with 9 bases sitting between them. CDR3 in DNA: TGTGCCAGTAGTCCGACAGGTAGCACAGATACGCAGTATTTT. Its protein is CASSPTGSTDTQYF.

Here the CDR3 DNA reads TGTGCCAGCAGTTACGATTCCTACAGGGACACTGAAGCTTTCTTT. Residues: CASSYDSYRDTEAFF. The chain uses TRBV6-5 and TRBJ1-1; weak D call: TRBD1 (6 bases). Per the germline V gene, CDR1 is MNHEY and CDR2 is SVGAGI. V gave up 2 bases and J gave up 3 bases, with 13 bases separating them. This CDR3 comprises 15 residues.

This chain's CDR3 is CASSLAPGQGYEQYF. The CDR3 DNA is TGTGCCAGCAGCTTGGCCCCGGGACAGGGGTACGAGCAGTACTTC. The V call is TRBV5-6, the J call TRBJ2-7, with 10 bases fitting TRBD1. J was trimmed by 4 bases and V by 0 bases; bases with no gene match: 4. The CDR3 extends over 15 amino acids. In germline, CDR1 is SGHDT, CDR2 YYEEEE.

This chain connects TRBV28 to TRBJ1-2; D may be TRBD1 (6 bases). CDR1 is MDHEN and CDR2 is SYDVKM in the germline V gene. V lost 8 bases and J 4 bases, leaving 17 bases between the germline ends. The CDR3 length is 14 residues. The CDR3 protein is CASEAGVSVYGYTF. CDR3 bases: TGTGCCAGCGAAGCAGGGGTGTCTGTCTATGGCTACACCTTC.

The table lists this clone with a few counts. The chain links TRBV20-1 to TRBJ1-2; D remains unclear. Germline CDR1 and CDR2: DFQATT and SNEGSKA (reference sequence). Trimming pared 2 bases from V and 4 bases from J, leaving 5 bases between. This CDR3 has 11 residues. The CDR3 sequence is CSARPVYGYTF. CDR3 coding DNA: TGCAGTGCTAGACCAGTCTATGGCTACACCTTC.

This clone was found once. V and J are TRBV4-1 and TRBJ2-3; TRBD1 might be the D (5 bases). CDR1 is MGHRA, CDR2 YSYEKL, per germline. V was shortened by 0 bases and J by 1 base, with 14 bases between the two germline ends. The CDR3 length is 17 residues. As DNA, the CDR3 is TGCGCCAGCAGCCAAGATCCCCAAGGGGCCGGCACAGATACGCAGTATTTT. As protein: CASSQDPQGAGTDTQYF.